These T cell receptor beta chains were read from a single sample in a study of T cells in Graves' hyperthyroidism and ophthalmopathy. TCRdb itself ran the multiplex PCR reads through MiXCR, one entry per CDR3 protein. In the table there are hundreds of thousands of distinct CDR3 sequences, just under 20% of which are singletons. Sequenced: blood. These receptors were obtained from a man aged 35 to 55 with Graves' ophthalmopathy. CDR3s include the opening cysteine and the closing phenylalanine or tryptophan. The D gene is left open where the match is weak. The size field is filled for only some rows; it gives once, few, many or a size class.

CDR3 DNA: TGTGCCTGGGTAGCGGGAGGAACAGATACGCAGTATTTT
CDR3 protein: CAWVAGGTDTQYF
J gene: TRBJ2-3
V gene: TRBV30
clone size: NA
CDR3 length: 13
D gene: TRBD2

CDR3 DNA: TGTGCCAGCAGCTTAGGCAGCTCCCCAACTAATGAAAAACTGTTTTTT
CDR3 protein: CASSLGSSPTNEKLFF
J gene: TRBJ1-4
V gene: TRBV11-2
clone size: few
CDR3 length: 16
D gene: NA

CDR3 DNA: TGTGCCAGCAGTGGCCGGCGGGGCAATCAGCCCCAGCATTTT
CDR3 protein: CASSGRRGNQPQHF
J gene: TRBJ1-5
V gene: TRBV2
clone size: once
CDR3 length: 14
D gene: NA

CDR3 DNA: TGTGCCATCAGTGGGGTAGCGGGCACCGGGGAGCTGTTTTTT
CDR3 protein: CAISGVAGTGELFF
J gene: TRBJ2-2
V gene: TRBV10-3
clone size: few
CDR3 length: 14
D gene: TRBD2

CDR3 DNA: TGTGCCAGCAGTTTGCGGCAGGGGACCTCTTCAGGTGGCTACACCTTC
CDR3 protein: CASSLRQGTSSGGYTF
J gene: TRBJ1-2
V gene: TRBV28
clone size: NA
CDR3 length: 16
D gene: NA

CDR3 DNA: TGTGCCAGTAGTATCAGGACAGGGGCTGGGGCCAACGTCCTGACTTTC
CDR3 protein: CASSIRTGAGANVLTF
J gene: TRBJ2-6
V gene: TRBV19
clone size: NA
CDR3 length: 16
D gene: TRBD1

CDR3 DNA: TGCAGTGCTAAGGAGGGAGGGAAAGATACGCAGTATTTT
CDR3 protein: CSAKEGGKDTQYF
J gene: TRBJ2-3
V gene: TRBV20-1
clone size: many
CDR3 length: 13
D gene: TRBD2

CDR3 DNA: TGTGCCAGCAGCTGGGGATCTAGCGGCGATGAGCAGTTCTTC
CDR3 protein: CASSWGSSGDEQFF
J gene: TRBJ2-1
V gene: TRBV7-3
clone size: many
CDR3 length: 14
D gene: TRBD2

CDR3 DNA: TGTGCCTGGAGGGGGGGACCAAGCTCCTACAATGAGCAGTTCTTC
CDR3 protein: CAWRGGPSSYNEQFF
J gene: TRBJ2-1
V gene: TRBV30
clone size: few
CDR3 length: 15
D gene: NA

CDR3 DNA: TGTGCCAGTAGTCAGGGGTGGGGAGAGACCCAGTACTTC
CDR3 protein: CASSQGWGETQYF
J gene: TRBJ2-5
V gene: TRBV19
clone size: NA
CDR3 length: 13
D gene: NA

CDR3 DNA: TGTGCCAGCACCAGGGGGAGCTCCTACAATGAGCAGTTCTTC
CDR3 protein: CASTRGSSYNEQFF
J gene: TRBJ2-1
V gene: TRBV12-3/TRBV12-4
clone size: NA
CDR3 length: 14
D gene: TRBD1

CDR3 DNA: TGCGCCAGCAGCTTGGACAACCCCAGGGGAGGGAATGAGCAGTTCTTC
CDR3 protein: CASSLDNPRGGNEQFF
J gene: TRBJ2-1
V gene: TRBV5-1
clone size: few
CDR3 length: 16
D gene: NA

CDR3 DNA: TGTGCCAGCAGCTTAGACCGGGACGTTTATACGCAGTATTTT
CDR3 protein: CASSLDRDVYTQYF
J gene: TRBJ2-3
V gene: TRBV7-9
clone size: NA
CDR3 length: 14
D gene: NA

CDR3 DNA: TGTGCCAGCAGCTGGGGGACAGGTTATAGCAATCAGCCCCAGCATTTT
CDR3 protein: CASSWGTGYSNQPQHF
J gene: TRBJ1-5
V gene: TRBV7-2
clone size: NA
CDR3 length: 16
D gene: TRBD1

CDR3 DNA: TGTGCCAGCAGTTATACCGGGCACTCAGAAGGCTACACCTTC
CDR3 protein: CASSYTGHSEGYTF
J gene: TRBJ1-2
V gene: TRBV6-9
clone size: NA
CDR3 length: 14
D gene: NA

CDR3 DNA: TGCAGCGCCCCACTAGCGGGGTTGGTGGATACGCAGTATTTT
CDR3 protein: CSAPLAGLVDTQYF
J gene: TRBJ2-3
V gene: TRBV29-1
clone size: NA
CDR3 length: 14
D gene: TRBD2

CDR3 DNA: TGTGCCAGCAGCCCTATTTTGAAGGGGAGGCTCCAAGAGACCCAGTACTTC
CDR3 protein: CASSPILKGRLQETQYF
J gene: TRBJ2-5
V gene: TRBV7-6
clone size: few
CDR3 length: 17
D gene: NA

CDR3 DNA: TGCAGTGCTAGAGACTTCGGACTAGCGGGAGGGCCGATGGCGTACAATGAGCAGTTCTTC
CDR3 protein: CSARDFGLAGGPMAYNEQFF
J gene: TRBJ2-1
V gene: TRBV20-1
clone size: NA
CDR3 length: 20
D gene: TRBD2

CDR3 DNA: TGTGCCAGCAGCGGCGGGACATGGGATCAGCCCCAGCATTTT
CDR3 protein: CASSGGTWDQPQHF
J gene: TRBJ1-5
V gene: TRBV5-8
clone size: NA
CDR3 length: 14
D gene: NA

CDR3 DNA: TGTGCCAGCAGTTTCAACAGGGAGCGGTTCTTC
CDR3 protein: CASSFNRERFF
J gene: TRBJ2-1
V gene: TRBV6-1
clone size: NA
CDR3 length: 11
D gene: NA

CDR3 DNA: TGTGCCAGCAGTCGACTAGCGGGGAGCTCCTACAATGAGCAGTTCTTC
CDR3 protein: CASSRLAGSSYNEQFF
J gene: TRBJ2-1
V gene: TRBV3-1
clone size: many
CDR3 length: 16
D gene: TRBD2

CDR3 DNA: TGTGCCAGCAGCTTGGCGCGGATTAGCAATCAGCCCCAGCATTTT
CDR3 protein: CASSLARISNQPQHF
J gene: TRBJ1-5
V gene: TRBV6-1
clone size: few
CDR3 length: 15
D gene: NA

CDR3 DNA: TGTGCCAGCAGCTTCGGGGGCAGGGAGCAGTTCTTC
CDR3 protein: CASSFGGREQFF
J gene: TRBJ2-1
V gene: TRBV11-3
clone size: many
CDR3 length: 12
D gene: NA

CDR3 DNA: TGTGCCAGTAGTAAAGGGACAGGGGTCCCTTACGCTGAAGCTTTCTTT
CDR3 protein: CASSKGTGVPYAEAFF
J gene: TRBJ1-1
V gene: TRBV19
clone size: NA
CDR3 length: 16
D gene: TRBD1

CDR3 DNA: TGTGCCAGCACCCAGGGTCGCGGGCACCCTCGAGAGACCCAGTACTTC
CDR3 protein: CASTQGRGHPRETQYF
J gene: TRBJ2-5
V gene: TRBV11-1
clone size: many
CDR3 length: 16
D gene: NA

CDR3 DNA: TGTGCCTGGAGTTATACGGGAGGTTTGAATGAGCAGTTCTTC
CDR3 protein: CAWSYTGGLNEQFF
J gene: TRBJ2-1
V gene: TRBV30
clone size: many
CDR3 length: 14
D gene: TRBD2

CDR3 DNA: TGCAGTGCTAGAGATCTGAAGGGGCTCCAAGAGACCCAGTACTTC
CDR3 protein: CSARDLKGLQETQYF
J gene: TRBJ2-5
V gene: TRBV20-1
clone size: many
CDR3 length: 15
D gene: NA

CDR3 DNA: TGTGCCACCAGTGAGGCTTTGGAGCCCCAGCATTTT
CDR3 protein: CATSEALEPQHF
J gene: TRBJ1-5
V gene: TRBV24-1
clone size: NA
CDR3 length: 12
D gene: NA

CDR3 DNA: TGTGCCTGGAGTGAGGGGCTTCTACCCCAAGGGACCCAGTACTTC
CDR3 protein: CAWSEGLLPQGTQYF
J gene: TRBJ2-5
V gene: TRBV30
clone size: few
CDR3 length: 15
D gene: NA

CDR3 DNA: TGTGCCAGTAGTACACGGAGATTCCAAGAGACCCAGTACTTC
CDR3 protein: CASSTRRFQETQYF
J gene: TRBJ2-5
V gene: TRBV12-3/TRBV12-4
clone size: NA
CDR3 length: 14
D gene: NA

CDR3 DNA: TGTGCCAGCAGTTACCCGGATTCCTTGGGTGAAAAACTGTTTTTT
CDR3 protein: CASSYPDSLGEKLFF
J gene: TRBJ1-4
V gene: TRBV6-6
clone size: few
CDR3 length: 15
D gene: NA

CDR3 DNA: TGTGCCAGCTCCGATACGGGGGGGGCCAACGTCCTGACTTTC
CDR3 protein: CASSDTGGANVLTF
J gene: TRBJ2-6
V gene: TRBV5-5
clone size: few
CDR3 length: 14
D gene: NA

CDR3 DNA: TGTGCCACTCCCCGGGACTTAACCACCGGGGAGCTGTTTTTT
CDR3 protein: CATPRDLTTGELFF
J gene: TRBJ2-2
V gene: TRBV7-8
clone size: few
CDR3 length: 14
D gene: NA

CDR3 DNA: TGTGCCAGCAGCGCTACAGGGAATAGCAATCAGCCCCAGCATTTT
CDR3 protein: CASSATGNSNQPQHF
J gene: TRBJ1-5
V gene: TRBV9
clone size: NA
CDR3 length: 15
D gene: NA

CDR3 DNA: TGTGCCAGCAGTTGGGGACAGGGGGCAAATACGCAGTATTTT
CDR3 protein: CASSWGQGANTQYF
J gene: TRBJ2-3
V gene: TRBV12-3/TRBV12-4
clone size: few
CDR3 length: 14
D gene: TRBD1

CDR3 DNA: TGCGCCAGCAGCCCTCGACCACAGGGAGTTGAGGGCTATGGCTACACCTTC
CDR3 protein: CASSPRPQGVEGYGYTF
J gene: TRBJ1-2
V gene: TRBV4-1
clone size: NA
CDR3 length: 17
D gene: NA

CDR3 DNA: TGTGCCAGCAACTACAGGGGCCGGGACTACGACACAGATACGCAGTATTTT
CDR3 protein: CASNYRGRDYDTDTQYF
J gene: TRBJ2-3
V gene: TRBV6-2/TRBV6-3
clone size: many
CDR3 length: 17
D gene: NA

CDR3 DNA: TGTGCCAGCAGTTTATCTTCCCCCGGGATGGGAAAGACCCAGTACTTC
CDR3 protein: CASSLSSPGMGKTQYF
J gene: TRBJ2-5
V gene: TRBV27
clone size: many
CDR3 length: 16
D gene: NA

CDR3 DNA: TGTGCCAGCAGCCCACAGGGCGGCACAGATACGCAGTATTTT
CDR3 protein: CASSPQGGTDTQYF
J gene: TRBJ2-3
V gene: TRBV7-2
clone size: many
CDR3 length: 14
D gene: NA

CDR3 DNA: TGTGCCAGTAGTGTCGACGGTGGGGGCCTAGCTTACAATGAGCAGTTCTTC
CDR3 protein: CASSVDGGGLAYNEQFF
J gene: TRBJ2-1
V gene: TRBV19
clone size: NA
CDR3 length: 17
D gene: NA

CDR3 DNA: TGCAGTGCTGCGACAGGTTCCAATCAGCCCCAGCATTTT
CDR3 protein: CSAATGSNQPQHF
J gene: TRBJ1-5
V gene: TRBV20-1
clone size: many
CDR3 length: 13
D gene: NA

CDR3 DNA: TGTGCCAGCAGTTACCACCCCTGGACTAGCGGGAGCCTCTACGAGCAGTACTTC
CDR3 protein: CASSYHPWTSGSLYEQYF
J gene: TRBJ2-7
V gene: TRBV6-2/TRBV6-3
clone size: few
CDR3 length: 18
D gene: TRBD2

CDR3 DNA: TGCAGTGCAAACCGCGGGACTAGCGCTCGCGAGACCCAGTACTTC
CDR3 protein: CSANRGTSARETQYF
J gene: TRBJ2-5
V gene: TRBV20-1
clone size: few
CDR3 length: 15
D gene: TRBD2

CDR3 DNA: TGTGCCAGCAGCTTAGGGCAGGAGCATGAGCAGTTCTTC
CDR3 protein: CASSLGQEHEQFF
J gene: TRBJ2-1
V gene: TRBV11-3
clone size: few
CDR3 length: 13
D gene: NA

CDR3 DNA: TGTGCCAGCAGCGTAGGGGTGGGGAAAAACTCTGGAAACACCATATATTTT
CDR3 protein: CASSVGVGKNSGNTIYF
J gene: TRBJ1-3
V gene: TRBV9
clone size: NA
CDR3 length: 17
D gene: NA

CDR3 DNA: TGCGCCAGCACCTGGACCCAGGGAGTGAACACTGAAGCTTTCTTT
CDR3 protein: CASTWTQGVNTEAFF
J gene: TRBJ1-1
V gene: TRBV5-1
clone size: NA
CDR3 length: 15
D gene: NA